A single sample gave rise to the 27 T cell receptor beta chains below, sequenced in a study of CD8+ T cells in alopecia areata. Treatment here: oral pan-JAK inhibitor, 5-10 mg twice daily. Isolated RNA was reverse transcribed into cDNA used as the sequencing template. TCRdb keeps only in-frame clones here, not all; method: immunoSEQ multiplex PCR. Of fewer than 250,000 clones in the sample, roughly 60% were seen once. The sequences come from CD4+ T cells sorted from blood, collected at week 49, from a patient treated with tofacitinib. These receptors were taken from a human donor with alopecia areata.

V gene TRBV29-1 combines with J gene TRBJ2-3; 9 bases align to TRBD1. The CDR3 totals 12 residues. J lost 10 bases, V lost 8 bases, and 10 bases had no gene match. Germline assignment: CDR1 SQVTM and CDR2 ANQGSEA. CDR3 in amino acids: CSTQSRDRAQYF. In DNA, the CDR3 is TGCAGCACGCAATCCCGGGACAGGGCGCAGTATTTT.

The rearrangement uses TRBV4-3 and TRBJ2-5; D is ambiguous. V was cut by 0 bases and J by 4 bases, with 6 bases left in between. CDR3 size: 13 residues. The germline V gene has CDR1 LGHNA and CDR2 YSLEER. Written as DNA, the CDR3 is TGCGCCAGCAGCCAAGATTTCGGAGAGACCCAGTACTTC. It is translated as CASSQDFGETQYF.

The gene calls are TRBV23-1 and TRBJ1-2, with D uncertain. TRBV23-1 is noted as an ORF with a role that remains uncertain. There are 16 residues in the CDR3. V was shortened by 1 base and J by 5 bases, with 17 bases between the two germline ends. CDR3 nucleotides: TGCGCCAGCAGTCAATTTGGGCGCTCTTGGAATTATGGCTACACCTTC. Its protein product is CASSQFGRSWNYGYTF.

A few counts support this clone. The V gene is TRBV6-6, the J gene TRBJ1-5, with D unresolved. The V gene lost 8 bases and the J gene lost 4 bases, with 12 bases spanning the gap. CDR1 is MNHNY, CDR2 SVGAGI, per germline (reference sequence). This CDR3 has 13 amino acids. This chain's CDR3 is CASSGERNQPQHF. CDR3 nucleotides: TGTGCCAGCTCAGGAGAGCGAAATCAGCCCCAGCATTTT.

This chain links TRBV14 with TRBJ1-2, with D possibly being TRBD1 (5 bases). CDR3 length: 14 amino acids. V was pared by 0 bases and J by 3 bases, with 8 bases between. CDR1 is SGHDN, CDR2 FVKESK, per germline. The CDR3 sequence: CASSQDRAHYGYTF. CDR3 DNA sequence: TGTGCCAGCAGCCAAGACAGGGCTCACTATGGCTACACCTTC.

The chain is built from TRBV30 and TRBJ1-2; perhaps TRBD1 as D (5 bases). CDR1 is GTSNPN, CDR2 SVGIG, per germline (reference sequence). V lost 2 bases and J lost 8, with 12 bases in between. The CDR3 covers 12 residues. Here the CDR3 DNA reads TGTGCCTGGAGTCCAGGGACCGGCGGCTACACCTTC. This gives the protein CAWSPGTGGYTF.

This clone has a handful of counts. This rearrangement joins TRBV10-3 to TRBJ2-2; 7 bases are shared with TRBD2. The germline CDR1 and CDR2 sequences are ENHRY and SYGVKD. The CDR3 is 15 amino acids. Trimming removed 6 bases from V and 0 bases from J; junction bases left unmatched: 4. CDR3 loop: CAISPAGTNTGELFF. The CDR3 DNA follows: TGTGCCATCAGCCCAGCGGGGACGAACACCGGGGAGCTGTTTTTT.

This clone was counted a few times. This chain links TRBV2 with TRBJ1-1; D is undetermined. The CDR3 contains 13 residues. The germline gives CDR1 SNHLY, CDR2 FYNNEI. The V end lost 6 bases, the J end lost 0 bases, and 8 bases lay between the germline ends. The CDR3 DNA sequence: TGTGCCAGCAGAAATACAGTGAACACTGAAGCTTTCTTT. This translates into CASRNTVNTEAFF. The full variable domain, in which reference TRBV2 and TRBJ1-1 provide the parts outside the CDR3, is EPEVTQTPSHQVTQMGQEVILRCVPISNHLYFYWYRQILGQKVEFLVSFYNNEISEKSEIFDDQFSVERPDGSNFTLKIRSTKLEDSAMYFCASRNTVNTEAFFGQGTRLTVV.

The rearrangement joins TRBV21-1 to TRBJ2-3; TRBD1 reflects the table's D call only, with no check against the DNA. TRBV21-1 is deemed a pseudogene. The CDR3 contains 16 residues. CDR3 bases: TGTGCCAGCAGCAAAGCGAGGGGGCGATACACAGATACGCAGTATTTT. As protein: CASSKARGRYTDTQYF.

The chain recombines TRBV29-1 with TRBJ1-2; D perhaps matches TRBD1 (5 bases). The germline gives CDR1 SQVTM, CDR2 ANQGSEA. V lost 3 bases to trimming and J lost 2 bases, with 13 bases between them. The CDR3 has 14 amino acids. CDR3 region: CSVDRQGANYGYTF. The CDR3 DNA follows: TGCAGCGTTGACAGGCAGGGAGCCAACTATGGCTACACCTTC.

The table lists this clone with a count of one. This chain links TRBV29-1 with TRBJ2-1, with D possibly matching TRBD1 (5 bases). CDR1 is SQVTM and CDR2 is ANQGSEA in the germline V gene. The CDR3 is made up of 13 amino acids. The ends were cut back, 3 bases at V and 4 bases at J, with 10 bases in the middle. CDR3: CSVDRQGYNEQFF. The CDR3 DNA sequence: TGCAGCGTTGACAGGCAGGGTTACAATGAGCAGTTCTTC.

This chain uses TRBV15 with TRBJ2-7, with 9 bases identical to TRBD1. The V segment lost 1 base and the J segment 5 bases; nucleotides outside the gene matches: 6. The CDR3 covers 15 residues. From germline, CDR1 is LNHNV and CDR2 YYDKDF (reference sequence). The CDR3 nucleotides read TGTGCCACCAGCAGAGGCGGGACAGGGTTCCACGAGCAGTACTTC. It encodes CATSRGGTGFHEQYF.

The chain is built from TRBV29-1 and TRBJ2-1; D possibly corresponds to TRBD2 (5 bases). CDR3 size: 13 residues. CDR1 and CDR2 (germline): SQVTM, ANQGSEA. V lost 7 bases, J lost 4 bases, and 14 bases lay in between. In DNA form, the CDR3 reads TGCAGCGCCCTTCCGGGGTTATACAATGAGCAGTTCTTC. This encodes CSALPGLYNEQFF.

The J gene is TRBJ2-7, the V gene TRBV2; D not resolved. The CDR3 length is 17 residues. Trimming left V 6 bases short and J 3 bases short, with 24 bases between. Germline lookup yields CDR1 SNHLY and CDR2 FYNNEI. The CDR3 bases are TGTGCCAGCAGAACATCCAACCGACTCGGCCCAAACTACGAGCAGTACTTC. This translates into CASRTSNRLGPNYEQYF.

This chain links TRBV1 with TRBJ2-3; TRBD1, as called in the table, went unchecked against the DNA. TRBV1 is listed as a pseudogene. CDR3 length equals 13 residues. The CDR3 nucleotides are TGCACCAGCAGCCGGGACAACACAGATACGCAGTATTTT. Protein product: CTSSRDNTDTQYF.

The CDR3 loop is CASSVAEGSLYGYTF. The CDR3 nucleotides read TGTGCCAGCAGCGTAGCTGAGGGCAGCCTCTATGGCTACACCTTC. The chain employs TRBV9 and TRBJ1-2; D is ambiguous. The CDR3 is 15 amino acids. The germline CDR1 and CDR2 sequences are SGDLS and YYNGEE. Trimming pared 0 bases from V and 4 bases from J, leaving 13 bases between.

V usage is TRBV29-1 and J usage is TRBJ2-3; weak D call: TRBD1 (6 bases). V lost 1 base and J 0 bases, leaving 11 bases between the germline ends. The CDR3 runs to 15 residues. CDR1 and CDR2 from the germline V gene are SQVTM and ANQGSEA. In DNA form, the CDR3 reads TGCAGCGTTGAAGGGGCAGGGGTCAGCACAGATACGCAGTATTTT. This gives the protein CSVEGAGVSTDTQYF.

The CDR3: CASSDRDGDTQYF. The CDR3 nucleotides read TGTGCCAGCAGCGACAGGGATGGGGATACGCAGTATTTT. The genes are TRBV7-2 and TRBJ2-3; 7 bases align to TRBD1. This CDR3 has 13 residues. Germline CDR1 and CDR2: SGHTA and FQGNSA. Trimming removed 5 bases from V and 6 bases from J; junction bases left unmatched: 5.

This clone has a handful of counts. The chain is built from TRBV6-1 and TRBJ1-1; D gene ambiguous. The CDR3 consists of 15 residues. The germline V and J ends were trimmed by 1 base and 5 bases, with 14 bases remaining between them. Germline CDR1 reads MNHNS; CDR2 reads SASEGT. CDR3: CASSEGGWEWTEAFF. CDR3 DNA: TGTGCCAGCAGTGAAGGGGGTTGGGAATGGACTGAAGCTTTCTTT.

The chain joins TRBV7-9 to TRBJ2-2, with D possibly TRBD1 on 6 matching bases. The CDR3 loop spans 16 amino acids. Trimming cost V 8 bases and J 0 bases, with 16 bases left between them. Germline V gives CDR1 SEHNR, CDR2 FQNEAQ (reference sequence). This chain's CDR3 is CASVISRTANTGELFF. The CDR3 nucleotides read TGTGCCAGCGTCATTTCGCGGACAGCGAACACCGGGGAGCTGTTTTTT.

This clone was seen a handful of times. The J gene is TRBJ2-3, the V gene TRBV4-2; D remains unclear. This CDR3 region has 12 residues. Germline CDR1 LGHNA, CDR2 YNFKEQ. Trimming cost V 4 bases and J 4 bases, with 6 bases left between them. The CDR3 region is CASSPSADTQYF. Written as DNA, the CDR3 is TGTGCCAGCAGCCCATCGGCAGATACGCAGTATTTT.

The sample holds one count of this clone. This chain uses TRBV27 with TRBJ1-2; D gene ambiguous. The CDR3 spans 11 residues. Germline assignment: CDR1 MNHEY and CDR2 SMNVEV (reference sequence). Trimming removed 3 bases from V and 9 bases from J, with 8 bases in between. CDR3 bases: TGTGCCAGCAGTTTTGACGGGCGCTACACCTTC. This encodes CASSFDGRYTF.

The chain joins TRBV11-1 to TRBJ2-3; D is unclear. This CDR3 has 13 residues. V was cut by 2 bases and J by 2 bases, with 5 bases left in between. The germline V gene encodes CDR1 SGHAT and CDR2 FQDESV (reference sequence). The CDR3 protein is CASSLNPTDTQYF. CDR3 nucleotides: TGTGCCAGCAGCTTAAATCCCACAGATACGCAGTATTTT.

This clone is medium-sized in the sample. The gene calls are TRBV6-5 and TRBJ2-6, with D unresolved. Germline values: CDR1 MNHEY, CDR2 SVGAGI. Trimming left V 5 bases short and J 0 bases short, with 5 bases between. The length of the CDR3 is 14 residues. The CDR3 protein is CASSPFSGANVLTF. The CDR3 DNA sequence: TGTGCCAGCAGTCCCTTCTCTGGGGCCAACGTCCTGACTTTC.

The chain links TRBV7-3 to TRBJ1-2; maybe TRBD1 (5 bases). CDR1 and CDR2 from the germline V gene are SGHTA and FQGTGA. The CDR3 totals 13 residues. V was pared by 3 bases and J by 7 bases, with 12 bases between. CDR3 coding DNA: TGTGCCAGCAGCTTGTCGCTTGGGGGTGGCTACACCTTC. This translates into CASSLSLGGGYTF. Using reference TRBV7-3 and TRBJ1-2 for the parts outside the CDR3, the full variable domain is GAGVSQTPSNKVTEKGKYVELRCDPISGHTALYWYRQSLGQGPEFLIYFQGTGAADDSGLPNDRFFAVRPEGSVSTLKIQRTERGDSAVYLCASSLSLGGGYTFGSGTRLTVV.

This clone occurred a few times. The chain uses TRBV29-1 and TRBJ2-3; D possibly corresponds to TRBD1 (6 bases). The V gene's germline CDR1 is SQVTM and CDR2 ANQGSEA. The CDR3 length is 14 residues. V lost 4 bases, J lost 1 base, and 12 bases lay in between. This chain's CDR3 is CSVVAGARTDTQYF. Written as DNA, the CDR3 is TGCAGCGTTGTGGCAGGGGCCCGCACAGATACGCAGTATTTT.

This clone was detected only once. The chain combines TRBV25-1 with TRBJ1-6, with TRBD1 identical over 10 bases. The CDR3 length is 16 residues. The trim removed 3 bases at V and 6 bases at J, leaving 5 bases unmatched. The germline gives CDR1 MGHDK, CDR2 SYGVNS. CDR3: CASSDWDRGANSPLHF. As DNA, the CDR3 is TGTGCCAGCAGTGACTGGGACAGGGGCGCTAATTCACCCCTCCACTTT.